The 11 T cell receptor beta chains below all came from one sample that was sequenced in a study of shared T cell receptors in the human thymus. The data were produced by immunoSEQ multiplex PCR, yet TCRdb's version contains in-frame clones alone and is incomplete. Here the sample spans roughly 68,000 clones, roughly 96% being singletons. The sequencing input was thymocytes. The receptors were gathered from a human donor.

The chain uses TRBV12-5 and TRBJ1-5; TRBD1 matches at 10 bases. Looked up from germline, CDR1 is LGHNT and CDR2 is FRNRAP. The trim removed 6 bases at V and 5 bases at J, leaving 10 bases unmatched. The CDR3 is made up of 16 amino acids. CDR3 protein: CASGGQGEVSDQPQHF. The CDR3 nucleotides read TGTGCTAGTGGCGGACAGGGGGAGGTGTCTGATCAGCCCCAGCATTTT. Complete variable domain (other parts from reference TRBV12-5 and TRBJ1-5): DARVTQTPRHKVTEMGQEVTMRCQPILGHNTVFWYRQTMMQGLELLAYFRNRAPLDDSGMPKDRFSAEMPDATLATLKIQPSEPRDSAVYFCASGGQGEVSDQPQHFGDGTRLSIL.

This chain uses TRBV19 with TRBJ2-3; 8 nucleotides align to TRBD1. After removal of 8 bases from V and 0 bases from J, the junction contained 22 bases not matched to a gene. The CDR3 consists of 20 residues. Germline CDR1 and CDR2: LNHDA and SQIVND (reference sequence). The CDR3 reads CASHQGAPDSSLLSTDTQYF. The CDR3 nucleotides read TGTGCCAGTCATCAGGGGGCCCCAGACAGTTCCCTCCTTAGCACAGATACGCAGTATTTT.

Only a few counts were recorded for this clone. This rearrangement joins TRBV7-2 to TRBJ2-7; perhaps TRBD1 as D (6 bases). There are 14 residues in the CDR3. V lost 7 bases to trimming and J lost 3 bases, with 16 bases between them. Germline V gives CDR1 SGHTA, CDR2 FQGNSA. The CDR3 region has the DNA TGTGCCAGCAAAGGGACACCCAGGGGCTACGAGCAGTACTTC. Translating gives CASKGTPRGYEQYF.

J is TRBJ1-4 and V is TRBV5-8, with 8 bases aligning to TRBD1. Germline V gene data show CDR1 as SGHTS and CDR2 as YDEGEE. V shed 4 bases and J 1 base; nucleotides not matched to a gene: 12. The CDR3 is 18 residues long. The DNA for the CDR3 is TGTGCCAGCAGCCTAGTTTTGACAGGGGTCGTAACTAATGAAAAACTGTTTTTT. This encodes CASSLVLTGVVTNEKLFF.

The rearrangement links TRBV7-2 to TRBJ2-3; D call uncertain. The V and J ends lost 4 bases and 2 bases respectively, with 19 bases between them. The CDR3 contains 17 residues. CDR1 is SGHTA, CDR2 FQGNSA, per germline. The CDR3 DNA is TGTGCCAGCAGCTCCCCCCTTCGTCGGTCAAACACAGATACGCAGTATTTT. Amino acid sequence: CASSSPLRRSNTDTQYF.

This clone was found once. The chain carries TRBV7-8 and TRBJ2-3; D gene ambiguous. The germline gives CDR1 SGHVS, CDR2 FQNEAQ. V lost 6 bases and J lost 0, with 19 bases in between. This CDR3 is built from 17 residues. CDR3 region: CASRGLNWIPSTDTQYF. The CDR3 DNA is TGTGCCAGCAGAGGCTTGAATTGGATCCCGAGCACAGATACGCAGTATTTT.

The chain joins TRBV19 to TRBJ1-2; D possibly corresponds to TRBD1 (6 bases). The germline gives CDR1 LNHDA, CDR2 SQIVND (reference sequence). CDR3 length: 14 residues. Trimming stripped 7 bases from V and 5 bases from J, with 17 bases between. This CDR3 reads CASTIRGLGYGYTF. Written as DNA, the CDR3 is TGTGCCAGTACCATCAGGGGCCTAGGGTATGGCTACACCTTC.

This chain connects TRBV5-1 to TRBJ1-5; D not certain. The CDR3 loop spans 17 amino acids. The germline gives CDR1 SGHRS, CDR2 YFSETQ. Trimming removed 7 bases at V and 1 base at J, with 21 bases between. Here the CDR3 reads CASPTPDCKKSNQPQHF. CDR3 sequence (DNA): TGCGCCAGCCCAACCCCAGACTGTAAAAAAAGCAATCAGCCCCAGCATTTT.

The chain employs TRBV5-1 and TRBJ2-2, with 7 bases matching TRBD2. V lost 4 bases, J lost 1 base, and 7 bases stayed unmatched. Germline loops: CDR1 SGHRS, CDR2 YFSETQ. CDR3 size: 16 residues. The CDR3 bases are TGCGCCAGCAGCGGGGCAGCGGGGAGGAACACCGGGGAGCTGTTTTTT. Protein product: CASSGAAGRNTGELFF.

The chain has TRBV28 and TRBJ2-5; perhaps TRBD2 as D (5 bases). V lost 3 bases to trimming and J lost 4 bases, with 27 bases between them. Germline CDR1 MDHEN, CDR2 SYDVKM. CDR3 size: 19 residues. The CDR3 DNA reads as TGTGCCAGCAGTTTCCTTAAGGTGGAGGTGAAAAGGGAAATAGAGACCCAGTACTTC. Encoded protein: CASSFLKVEVKREIETQYF.

V and J are TRBV6-6 and TRBJ1-2, with D unresolved. The length of the CDR3 is 15 residues. Germline loops: CDR1 MNHNY, CDR2 SVGAGI (reference sequence). Trimming left V 5 bases short and J 6 bases short, with 19 bases between. The CDR3 nucleotides are TGTGCCAGCAGTACCGACAAGGAACGATGGAATGGCTACACCTTC. Translating gives CASSTDKERWNGYTF.